A single sample gave rise to the 16 T cell receptor beta chains below, sequenced in a study of T cells in narcolepsy. TCRdb keeps only in-frame clones here, not all; method: immunoSEQ multiplex PCR. The sample consists of tens of thousands of clones, around four fifths of them appearing once. Source material: CD45RA- memory CD4+ T cells from PBMCs. The receptors here all came from a human donor with narcolepsy.

The CDR3 bases are TGTGCCAGCAGCCAAGACAGGGTGAGTTCCACAGATACGCAGTATTTT. Its protein product is CASSQDRVSSTDTQYF. This chain uses TRBV4-2 with TRBJ2-3, with D maybe TRBD1 (5 bases). The CDR3 has 16 residues. V lost 0 bases and J lost 2, with 12 bases in between. Per the germline V gene, CDR1 is LGHNA and CDR2 is YNFKEQ.

This clone showed up just once. The chain links TRBV10-3 to TRBJ1-5; 7 nucleotides align to TRBD1. The V gene's germline CDR1 is ENHRY and CDR2 SYGVKD. The CDR3 has 16 amino acids. V shed 2 bases and J 5 bases; nucleotides not matched to a gene: 9. CDR3 region: CAISEGGDSYDQPQHF. Here the CDR3 DNA reads TGTGCCATCAGTGAGGGGGGGGACAGCTATGATCAGCCCCAGCATTTT.

The V call is TRBV30, the J call TRBJ2-7; 10 nucleotides match TRBD1. The V gene end was trimmed by 0 bases and the J gene end by 6 bases; junction bases not matched to a gene: 8. The CDR3 runs 15 residues. Germline-derived CDR1 and CDR2 are GTSNPN and SVGIG (reference sequence). The CDR3 loop reads CAWSVVFGQGGEQYF. For the CDR3, the DNA is TGTGCCTGGAGTGTAGTATTTGGACAGGGGGGCGAGCAGTACTTC.

The chain carries TRBV19 and TRBJ1-3; D uncertain. V was clipped by 4 bases and J by 0 bases, with 10 bases between them. This CDR3 has 15 amino acids. Germline CDR1 LNHDA, CDR2 SQIVND (reference sequence). CDR3 protein: CASSRTASSGNTIYF. CDR3 sequence (DNA): TGTGCCAGTAGTAGGACGGCTAGCTCTGGAAACACCATATATTTT.

J is TRBJ1-1 and V is TRBV29-1, with 7 bases matching TRBD1. This CDR3 is built from 12 residues. Germline-derived CDR1 and CDR2 are SQVTM and ANQGSEA. V lost 7 bases to trimming and J lost 4 bases; unmatched junction nucleotides: 6. This chain's CDR3 is CSARQGSTEAFF. DNA of the CDR3: TGCAGCGCCCGACAGGGTTCCACTGAAGCTTTCTTT.

This clone was detected only a few times. The chain couples TRBV5-6 to TRBJ2-5; weak D call: TRBD2 (5 bases). Trimming removed 4 bases at V and 0 bases at J, with 7 bases between. This CDR3 has 13 residues. Germline-derived CDR1 and CDR2 are SGHDT and YYEEEE. This CDR3 reads CASSEGYQETQYF. The CDR3 DNA sequence: TGTGCCAGCAGCGAGGGATACCAAGAGACCCAGTACTTC.

The chain uses TRBV18 and TRBJ1-1; D unresolved. The germline V and J ends were trimmed by 7 bases and 0 bases, with 15 bases remaining between them. From germline, CDR1 is KGHSH and CDR2 LQKENI. There are 15 residues in the CDR3. The CDR3: CASLSMRGLNTEAFF. In DNA form, the CDR3 reads TGTGCCAGCTTATCCATGCGGGGTCTGAACACTGAAGCTTTCTTT.

This clone was detected only a few times. The genes are TRBV2 and TRBJ1-6; no firm D call. Trimming pared 8 bases from V and 0 bases from J, leaving 11 bases between. CDR1 is SNHLY, CDR2 FYNNEI, per germline. The CDR3 sequence is 15 residues long. DNA for the CDR3: TGTGCCAGCCTTACACCGAGCTCCTATAATTCACCCCTCCACTTT. Its translation is CASLTPSSYNSPLHF.

This clone was picked up a small number of times. CDR3 nucleotides: TGCAGCGTTGGGGGGGGAGTCAATCAGCCCCAGCATTTT. Translation gives CSVGGGVNQPQHF. This chain joins TRBV29-1 and TRBJ1-5; weak D call: TRBD1 (5 bases). Germline lookup yields CDR1 SQVTM and CDR2 ANQGSEA. CDR3 length: 13 residues. Trimming shortened V by 4 bases and J by 3 bases, and 10 bases separated the two germline ends.

This chain links TRBV5-1 with TRBJ2-7; TRBD2 might be the D (5 bases). V was pared by 4 bases and J by 0 bases, with 14 bases between. The CDR3 length is 15 residues. Looked up from germline, CDR1 is SGHRS and CDR2 is YFSETQ. The CDR3: CASSPRSGSSYEQYF. DNA for the CDR3: TGCGCCAGCAGCCCGAGGAGCGGATCCTCCTACGAGCAGTACTTC.

CDR3 sequence: CASSLAGGQGREQYF. CDR3 DNA sequence: TGTGCCAGCAGCTTAGCTGGCGGACAGGGGCGGGAGCAGTACTTC. This chain uses TRBV7-8 with TRBJ2-7; 9 bases align to TRBD1. The CDR3 totals 15 residues. Trimming removed 0 bases from V and 7 bases from J; junction bases left unmatched: 7. Germline lookup yields CDR1 SGHVS and CDR2 FQNEAQ.

The V call is TRBV10-3, the J call TRBJ2-5, with a possible D match to TRBD1 (6 bases). The CDR3 runs 13 residues. V lost 6 bases and J lost 4, with 12 bases in between. Looked up from germline, CDR1 is ENHRY and CDR2 is SYGVKD. CDR3: CAISPGAAETQYF. CDR3 nucleotide sequence: TGTGCCATCAGCCCAGGGGCAGCAGAGACCCAGTACTTC.

This clone has just one count. The rearrangement links TRBV27 to TRBJ2-2; no firm D call. The CDR3 contains 13 residues. From germline, CDR1 is MNHEY and CDR2 SMNVEV (reference sequence). V was clipped by 5 bases and J by 3 bases, with 7 bases between them. This chain's CDR3 is CASSLHYTGELFF. The CDR3 nucleotides are TGTGCCAGCAGTCTGCACTACACCGGGGAGCTGTTTTTT.

Regarding this clone: At one end, the junction sequence differs from germline, possibly due to a read error. J is TRBJ2-7 and V is TRBV2; a possible D gene is TRBD1 (6 bases). CDR3 length: 14 residues. Germline-derived CDR1 and CDR2 are SNHLY and FYNNEI. CDR3 nucleotide sequence: TGTGCCAGCAGGGAAGACAGGAGCTCCTACGAGCAGTACTTC. It specifies CASREDRSSYEQYF.

This chain connects TRBV19 to TRBJ1-4; no reliable D call. Per the germline V gene, CDR1 is LNHDA and CDR2 is SQIVND (reference sequence). Trimming shortened V by 9 bases and J by 7 bases, and 15 bases separated the two germline ends. This CDR3 is built from 13 residues. CDR3 amino acids: CASNEREAEKLFF. As DNA, the CDR3 is TGTGCCAGCAATGAGAGGGAGGCTGAAAAACTGTTTTTT. The full variable domain, completed using reference TRBV19 and TRBJ1-4, is DGGITQSPKYLFRKEGQNVTLSCEQNLNHDAMYWYRQDPGQGLRLIYYSQIVNDFQKGDIAEGYSVSREKKESFPLTVTSAQKNPTAFYLCASNEREAEKLFFGSGTQLSVL.

This rearrangement joins TRBV18 to TRBJ1-5; D might be TRBD1 (6 bases). Germline V gene lookup returns CDR1 KGHSH and CDR2 LQKENI. Trimming removed 3 bases from V and 6 bases from J, with 15 bases in between. The CDR3 is 15 amino acids. This CDR3 reads CASSPSGGSPQPQHF. DNA of the CDR3: TGTGCCAGCTCACCTTCCGGGGGCAGTCCTCAGCCCCAGCATTTT.